Below, 27 T cell receptor beta chains from the same sample are listed, as sequenced in a study of cytomegalovirus exposure and HLA in healthy donors. The table came from immunoSEQ multiplex PCR; TCRdb's copy has only in-frame clones and leaves some out. The table lists approximately 97,000 clones, over 85% of them singletons. Source material: PBMCs. These receptors were taken from a woman between 25 and 40 years old in good health and CMV-seropositive.

The rearrangement links TRBV5-6 to TRBJ2-1; D is undetermined. Germline V gene lookup returns CDR1 SGHDT and CDR2 YYEEEE. The CDR3 loop spans 13 amino acids. Trimming pared 1 base from V and 4 bases from J, leaving 6 bases between. CDR3 bases: TGTGCCAGCAGCTTGTTAGTGTACAATGAGCAGTTCTTC. Its translation: CASSLLVYNEQFF. Full variable domain (remainder filled in from reference TRBV5-6 and TRBJ2-1): DAGVTQSPTHLIKTRGQQVTLRCSPKSGHDTVSWYQQALGQGPQFIFQYYEEEERQRGNFPDRFSGHQFPNYSSELNVNALLLGDSALYLCASSLLVYNEQFFGPGTRLTVL.

This clone showed up just once. The CDR3 reads CASSIGQGASEQYF. CDR3 nucleotide sequence: TGTGCCAGTAGTATAGGCCAGGGGGCGAGCGAGCAGTACTTC. The chain carries TRBV19 and TRBJ2-7; 8 bases match TRBD1. The CDR3 extends over 14 amino acids. The junction had 5 bases not matched to a gene; V was cut back by 1 base and J by 6 bases. Germline lookup yields CDR1 LNHDA and CDR2 SQIVND (reference sequence).

The V call is TRBV10-1, the J call TRBJ1-1; no reliable D call. The CDR3 sequence is 16 residues long. CDR1 and CDR2 from the germline V gene are WNHNN and SYGVQD (reference sequence). The ends were cut back, 8 bases at V and 3 bases at J, with 22 bases in the middle. CDR3 sequence (DNA): TGCGCCAGCCCAATCGGGCCGAGAGGGAAGGACACTGAAGCTTTCTTT. Amino acid sequence: CASPIGPRGKDTEAFF.

The chain employs TRBV4-3 and TRBJ1-1, with D maybe TRBD1 (6 bases). Trimming removed 3 bases from V and 3 bases from J, with 17 bases in between. Germline V CDR1 and CDR2: LGHNA, YSLEER. The CDR3 runs to 16 residues. CDR3 nucleotide sequence: TGCGCCAGCAGCCAGGGCCTGGGACAATTGGACACTGAAGCTTTCTTT. Its translation: CASSQGLGQLDTEAFF.

The gene calls are TRBV29-1 and TRBJ1-1; D is unclear. The germline CDR1 and CDR2 sequences are SQVTM and ANQGSEA. The CDR3 is 15 residues long. The V end lost 0 bases, the J end lost 3 bases, and 14 bases lay between the germline ends. The CDR3 bases are TGCAGCGTTGAAGATTACGGGATCGGGGACACTGAAGCTTTCTTT. Its translation: CSVEDYGIGDTEAFF.

The table lists this clone with a count of one. The rearrangement links TRBV7-2 to TRBJ2-7; no firm D call. CDR1 is SGHTA, CDR2 FQGNSA, per germline. The V and J ends lost 3 bases and 0 bases respectively, with 3 bases between them. The CDR3 totals 12 residues. CDR3 in amino acids: CASSLSSYEQYF. The CDR3 bases are TGTGCCAGCAGCTTGAGCTCCTACGAGCAGTACTTC.

This rearrangement joins TRBV5-1 to TRBJ2-7; possible D gene TRBD2, 6 bases. Per germline, CDR1 SGHRS and CDR2 YFSETQ. This CDR3 has 15 amino acids. Trimming removed 7 bases from V and 7 bases from J, with 24 bases in between. The DNA for the CDR3 is TGCGCCAGCCAAAATACGGCGGGATGGGGCTGGGAGCAGTACTTC. This sequence encodes CASQNTAGWGWEQYF.

The chain uses TRBV7-2 and TRBJ2-7, with 8 bases aligning to TRBD2. The CDR3 consists of 18 residues. V was pared by 5 bases and J by 1 base, with 16 bases of the junction left unmatched. Germline V gene data show CDR1 as SGHTA and CDR2 as FQGNSA. The CDR3 region has the DNA TGTGCCAGCAGCCAGACTAGCGTATATGGTGGGGGATCCTACGAGCAGTACTTC. This sequence encodes CASSQTSVYGGGSYEQYF.

The rearrangement uses TRBV5-1 and TRBJ2-1; 14 nucleotides match TRBD2. Trimming cost V 0 bases and J 4 bases; bases outside gene matches: 3. CDR3 length: 17 residues. In germline, CDR1 is SGHRS, CDR2 YFSETQ. The CDR3 DNA reads TGCGCCAGCAGCTTGGGACTAGCGGGAGGGCCGTACAATGAGCAGTTCTTC. Translation gives CASSLGLAGGPYNEQFF.

This chain joins TRBV6-5 and TRBJ1-1; 8 nucleotides line up with TRBD1. The CDR3 is 15 residues long. Losses at the gene ends were 6 bases for V and 1 base for J; bases not matched to a gene: 7. The germline V gene has CDR1 MNHEY and CDR2 SVGAGI. The CDR3 sequence: CASSRTQGANTEAFF. The CDR3 coding sequence is TGTGCCAGCAGCCGGACTCAGGGGGCGAACACTGAAGCTTTCTTT.

The genes are TRBV5-8 and TRBJ2-7, with 14 bases that match TRBD2. Trimming removed 0 bases from V and 1 base from J; junction bases left unmatched: 6. The CDR3 has 18 amino acids. Germline V gene data show CDR1 as SGHTS and CDR2 as YDEGEE. This chain's CDR3 is CASSLAGLAGVRSYEQYF. CDR3 nucleotide sequence: TGTGCCAGCAGCTTGGCGGGACTAGCGGGAGTTCGATCCTACGAGCAGTACTTC.

Notes on this clone: This CDR3 is also generated by other DNA sequences in the sample. The chain links TRBV20-1 to TRBJ2-3; D perhaps matches TRBD2 (6 bases). The CDR3 runs 11 residues. CDR1 and CDR2 from the germline V gene are DFQATT and SNEGSKA (reference sequence). V dropped 3 bases and J dropped 6 bases, with 7 bases sitting between them. The CDR3 is CSASGGDTQYF. In DNA, the CDR3 is TGCAGTGCTAGCGGGGGTGATACGCAGTATTTT.

CDR3 residues: CASSLGQGASTGELFF. Written as DNA, the CDR3 is TGCGCCAGCAGCCTCGGACAGGGGGCTAGCACCGGGGAGCTGTTTTTT. This rearrangement joins TRBV5-1 to TRBJ2-2, with 11 bases identical to TRBD1. Germline CDR1 is SGHRS and CDR2 is YFSETQ. CDR3 length: 16 residues. The V gene end was trimmed by 4 bases and the J gene end by 4 bases; junction bases not matched to a gene: 6.

The chain employs TRBV4-3 and TRBJ2-7; TRBD2 matches at 10 bases. J gave up 1 base and V 2 bases, and 2 bases lay outside the gene matches. The germline V gene encodes CDR1 LGHNA and CDR2 YSLEER. This CDR3 comprises 15 residues. CDR3 region: CASSQLAGGSYEQYF. CDR3 nucleotides: TGCGCCAGCAGCCAATTAGCGGGGGGTTCCTACGAGCAGTACTTC.

This clone was counted once. The chain employs TRBV5-6 and TRBJ2-7; the match to TRBD2 covers 7 bases. The CDR3 sequence is 10 residues long. From germline, CDR1 is SGHDT and CDR2 YYEEEE. The ends lost 10 bases at V and 2 bases at J; junction bases unmatched: 0. CDR3 sequence: CAGGAYEQYF. In DNA, the CDR3 is TGTGCCGGGGGGGCCTACGAGCAGTACTTC.

This chain uses TRBV30 with TRBJ2-7, with TRBD1 as a possible D gene (6 bases). This CDR3 region has 12 residues. The germline CDR1 and CDR2 sequences are GTSNPN and SVGIG (reference sequence). Trimming left V 4 bases short and J 3 bases short, with 10 bases between. CDR3 region: CAWTQGHYEQYF. In nucleotides, the CDR3 is TGTGCCTGGACACAGGGCCACTACGAGCAGTACTTC.

The chain uses TRBV4-3 and TRBJ2-1; D is perhaps TRBD1 (6 bases). Per germline, CDR1 LGHNA and CDR2 YSLEER. There are 16 residues in the CDR3. V dropped 1 base and J dropped 4 bases, with 14 bases sitting between them. The CDR3 nucleotides read TGCGCCAGCAGCCAAGTACAGGGACGGCTATACAATGAGCAGTTCTTC. This sequence encodes CASSQVQGRLYNEQFF.

The J gene is TRBJ2-1, the V gene TRBV7-9; TRBD2 agrees at 7 bases. V shed 6 bases, J shed 7 bases, and the junction held 3 bases outside the gene matches. The CDR3 has 12 residues. Germline CDR1 SEHNR, CDR2 FQNEAQ (reference sequence). The CDR3 loop is CASRGTINEQFF. CDR3 nucleotides: TGTGCCAGCAGGGGGACTATAAATGAGCAGTTCTTC.

The chain recombines TRBV7-8 with TRBJ1-4; 8 nucleotides match TRBD1. The length of the CDR3 is 15 residues. CDR1 is SGHVS, CDR2 FQNEAQ, per germline. V lost 1 base, J lost 8 bases, and 6 bases stayed unmatched. The CDR3 region is CASSLEGQGVEKLFF. As DNA, the CDR3 is TGTGCCAGCAGCTTAGAAGGACAGGGCGTCGAAAAACTGTTTTTT.

This clone was seen a single time. The chain has TRBV14 and TRBJ2-1; 7 bases align to TRBD2. Germline CDR1 reads SGHDN; CDR2 reads FVKESK. This CDR3 has 17 amino acids. The trim removed 1 base at V and 2 bases at J, leaving 8 bases unmatched. The CDR3 loop reads CASSQAGGPPTYNEQFF. In DNA form, the CDR3 reads TGTGCCAGCAGCCAAGCGGGGGGTCCCCCTACCTACAATGAGCAGTTCTTC.

This clone appeared once. J is TRBJ2-5 and V is TRBV19, with D possibly TRBD1 on 5 matching bases. This CDR3 is built from 16 residues. Between the trimmed V and J ends, which lost 5 bases and 2 bases, there was a span of 18 bases. CDR1 LNHDA and CDR2 SQIVND come from the germline V gene (reference sequence). CDR3 in amino acids: CASSPLHKTEQETQYF. Written as DNA, the CDR3 is TGTGCCAGTAGTCCCCTCCATAAGACAGAACAAGAGACCCAGTACTTC.

The V and J genes are TRBV7-8 and TRBJ1-1; the match to TRBD1 covers 7 bases. Germline V gene lookup returns CDR1 SGHVS and CDR2 FQNEAQ. CDR3 length: 17 residues. Trimming at V came to 2 bases and at J to 5 bases, leaving 14 bases not matched to a gene. CDR3 sequence (DNA): TGTGCCAGCAGCTTAAATTTGGCGAAGACAGGGCGGACTGAAGCTTTCTTT. This translates into CASSLNLAKTGRTEAFF.

This clone appeared a few times. The gene calls are TRBV11-2 and TRBJ2-3, with D possibly being TRBD2 (5 bases). The V and J ends lost 4 bases and 7 bases respectively, with 9 bases between them. The CDR3 runs 12 residues. CDR1 and CDR2 from the germline V gene are SGHAT and FQNNGV. In DNA form, the CDR3 reads TGTGCCAGCAGCTCATTAGCGAATACGCAGTATTTT. Its translation: CASSSLANTQYF.

CDR3 region: CASSPLAGVLYEQYF. CDR3 DNA: TGTGCCAGCAGCCCACTAGCGGGAGTATTGTACGAGCAGTACTTC. The rearrangement links TRBV5-6 to TRBJ2-7, with 11 bases lining up with TRBD2. The CDR3 spans 15 residues. Looked up from germline, CDR1 is SGHDT and CDR2 is YYEEEE. The ends lost 4 bases at V and 4 bases at J; junction bases unmatched: 7.

This clone was counted a few times. The chain carries TRBV30 and TRBJ1-2, with TRBD1 as a possible D gene (6 bases). The CDR3 covers 12 residues. V lost 8 bases to trimming and J lost 5 bases, with 15 bases between them. Germline CDR1 and CDR2: GTSNPN and SVGIG (reference sequence). CDR3 in DNA: TGTGCCCGCCAACAGGGTTCGTATGGCTACACCTTC. Translation: CARQQGSYGYTF.

The chain uses TRBV10-2 and TRBJ1-5, with 8 bases fitting TRBD1. CDR3 length equals 15 residues. CDR1 is WSHSY and CDR2 is SAAADI in the germline V gene. Germline trimming cut 3 bases from V and 5 bases from J; bases unmatched to any gene: 6. The CDR3 reads CASSEGTGVYQPQHF. In DNA form, the CDR3 reads TGCGCCAGCAGTGAAGGGACAGGAGTATATCAGCCCCAGCATTTT.

V usage is TRBV30 and J usage is TRBJ2-7; D gene uncertain. Trimming pared 3 bases from V and 4 bases from J, leaving 10 bases between. CDR3 length equals 12 residues. CDR1 and CDR2 (germline): GTSNPN, SVGIG (reference sequence). In nucleotides, the CDR3 is TGTGCCTGGAGCTCAGGTCTATACGAGCAGTACTTC. It codes for CAWSSGLYEQYF.